These 2 T cell receptor beta chains came from one sample sequenced in a study of T cells after yellow fever vaccination. Using its own MiXCR run on the 5' RACE reads, TCRdb lists one record per CDR3 protein. The sample yields more than 350,000 distinct CDR3 sequences, 11% seen once. Sequenced here: PBMCs, sampled on the day of the first yellow fever vaccination. Source of these receptors: a man younger than 35 who received the YFV17D yellow fever vaccine.

This clonotype was seen more than once but under ten times. V is TRBV30 and J is TRBJ2-3; D remains unclear. V was cut by 4 bases and J by 1 base, with 9 bases left in between. Looked up from germline, CDR1 is GTSNPN and CDR2 is SVGIG (reference sequence). The CDR3 sequence is 13 residues long. This chain's CDR3 is CAWMGSGTDTQYF. CDR3 bases: TGTGCCTGGATGGGGTCAGGCACAGATACGCAGTATTTT.

With respect to this clonotype: The conserved closing phenylalanine or tryptophan is absent in this CDR3, likely reflecting a read error. V is TRBV12-3 or TRBV12-4 and J is TRBJ2-5, with 9 positions matching TRBD2. V shed 2 bases and J 2 bases; nucleotides not matched to a gene: 0. CDR3 size: 14 residues. The CDR3 DNA reads TGTGCCAGCAGTTTAACTAGCGGGCAAGAGACCCAGTACTCC. This codes for CASSLTSGQETQYS.